These 7 T cell receptor beta chains were sequenced from one sample in a study of shared clonotypes between healthy human individuals. Clones were sequenced by immunoSEQ multiplex PCR, and TCRdb holds only the in-frame ones, with some missing. The sample lists about 2.4 million clones; roughly 93% were seen once. The sequenced sample was naive CD4+ T cells from PBMCs. Subset: CD45RA+ positively selected. Receptors were obtained from a man in his late teens or twenties in good health. Some clones in this sample may be carry-over from other donors' samples.

This clone was recorded once. The V call is TRBV27, the J call TRBJ2-2, with D perhaps TRBD2 (5 bases). V lost 3 bases and J 6 bases, leaving 14 bases between the germline ends. Germline loops: CDR1 MNHEY, CDR2 SMNVEV (reference sequence). This CDR3 comprises 15 residues. The CDR3 DNA follows: TGTGCCAGCAGTTTGGTTGGCGGGTCTGCCGGGGAGCTGTTTTTT. Protein: CASSLVGGSAGELFF.

The J gene is TRBJ2-3, the V gene TRBV9; 7 bases map to TRBD2. CDR1 and CDR2 (germline): SGDLS, YYNGEE. Trimming removed 3 bases from V and 11 bases from J; junction bases left unmatched: 12. There are 14 residues in the CDR3. CDR3 nucleotides: TGTGCCAGCAGCGCCGGGACTACCCACGTTGGGCAGTATTTT. Protein sequence: CASSAGTTHVGQYF.

The chain is built from TRBV15 and TRBJ2-1, with D possibly being TRBD1 (6 bases). Looked up from germline, CDR1 is LNHNV and CDR2 is YYDKDF (reference sequence). The CDR3 contains 17 residues. Trimming shortened V by 3 bases and J by 0 bases, and 15 bases separated the two germline ends. The CDR3 here is CATSRGPGQVSYNEQFF. CDR3 bases: TGTGCCACCAGCAGGGGACCGGGACAAGTCTCCTACAATGAGCAGTTCTTC.

This rearrangement joins TRBV5-1 to TRBJ2-1; maybe TRBD1 (5 bases). Germline V gene lookup returns CDR1 SGHRS and CDR2 YFSETQ. Trimming took 2 bases from V and 2 from J, leaving 11 bases between them. CDR3 length equals 15 residues. The DNA for the CDR3 is TGCGCCAGCAGCTTTATAGGGGATACCTACAATGAGCAGTTCTTC. This gives the protein CASSFIGDTYNEQFF.

The gene calls are TRBV19 and TRBJ2-3, with D perhaps matching TRBD2 (5 bases). The CDR3 is 15 residues long. Between the trimmed V and J ends, which lost 4 bases and 0 bases, there was a span of 11 bases. Per germline, CDR1 LNHDA and CDR2 SQIVND (reference sequence). The chain's CDR3 is CASSRIGGSTDTQYF. The DNA of the CDR3 is TGTGCCAGTAGTAGGATTGGCGGGAGCACAGATACGCAGTATTTT.

This sequence joins TRBV19 and TRBJ2-2; possible D gene TRBD1, 6 bases. Per the germline V gene, CDR1 is LNHDA and CDR2 is SQIVND (reference sequence). The V end was cut by 5 bases, the J end by 6 bases, with 10 bases between. This CDR3 has 13 residues. CDR3 in amino acids: CASSPYRAGELFF. CDR3 bases: TGTGCCAGTAGTCCTTACAGGGCCGGGGAGCTGTTTTTT.

The chain recombines TRBV9 with TRBJ1-2; no firm D call. The CDR3 consists of 13 residues. Germline CDR1 is SGDLS and CDR2 is YYNGEE. Deletions cut 2 bases from V and 0 bases from J, with 5 bases between. CDR3 in amino acids: CASSVVANYGYTF. CDR3 nucleotide sequence: TGTGCCAGCAGCGTCGTGGCTAACTATGGCTACACCTTC.